The 27 T cell receptor beta chains listed next were all sequenced from one sample in a study of blood T cell repertoires in COVID-19 (dated by TCRdb to the early 2020s). Library generation was performed with the immunoSEQ multiplex PCR assay. TCRdb limited this immuneACCESS table to in-frame rearrangements with V and J called. A share of clones is missing; checked studies link under half to unresolved V genes, and the rest is unexplained. In all, the sample holds about 99,000 clones, and 88% of those were seen once. About 3.2% of the sample goes to the ten largest clones. The sequenced material came from peripheral blood. The receptors come from a human donor in a cohort sampled during active COVID-19.

The chain has TRBV7-6 and TRBJ1-6; maybe TRBD1 (5 bases). Germline V lookup: CDR1 SGHVS, CDR2 FNYEAQ. V was trimmed by 3 bases and J by 5 bases, leaving 8 bases between them. The CDR3 is made up of 14 amino acids. The CDR3 is CASSFNRNNSPLHF. The CDR3 region has the DNA TGTGCCAGCAGCTTTAACAGGAATAATTCACCCCTCCACTTT.

Only a few counts were recorded for this clone. The gene calls are TRBV7-2 and TRBJ1-5; D is unclear. CDR1 is SGHTA, CDR2 FQGNSA, per germline. Trimming stripped 6 bases from V and 7 bases from J, with 16 bases between. This CDR3 is 14 amino acids long. The CDR3 DNA reads as TGTGCCAGCAGTTTCGCGATCCCGAACCAGCCCCAGCATTTT. Translated: CASSFAIPNQPQHF.

CDR3 sequence (DNA): TGTGCCAGCAGCTCGGGTTTACTAGCGGGAATAGCAGATACGCAGTATTTT. Protein product: CASSSGLLAGIADTQYF. The J gene is TRBJ2-3, the V gene TRBV11-3; 10 positions match TRBD2. CDR3 length equals 17 residues. Unmatched junction bases numbered 11, after V lost 4 bases and J lost 4 bases. CDR1 SGHNT and CDR2 YENEEA come from the germline V gene. Together with reference TRBV11-3 and TRBJ2-3, the CDR3 gives the full variable domain: EAGVVQSPRYKIIEKKQPVAFWCNPISGHNTLYWYLQNLGQGPELLIRYENEEAVDDSQLPKDRFSAERLKGVDSTLKIQPAELGDSAVYLCASSSGLLAGIADTQYFGPGTRLTVL.

The rearrangement links TRBV6-5 to TRBJ1-1; TRBD1 agrees at 8 bases. The CDR3 has 14 amino acids. Germline CDR1 MNHEY, CDR2 SVGAGI. V was pared by 0 bases and J by 4 bases, with 1 base of the junction left unmatched. The CDR3 nucleotides read TGTGCCAGCAGTTACTCGACAGGGGTCACTGAAGCTTTCTTT. Its translation is CASSYSTGVTEAFF.

The chain is built from TRBV30 and TRBJ1-2; tentative D call: TRBD1 (5 bases). Trimming removed 3 bases at V and 5 bases at J, with 16 bases between. The CDR3 is made up of 14 amino acids. Germline V lookup: CDR1 GTSNPN, CDR2 SVGIG (reference sequence). The CDR3 reads CAWSVTQGWYGYTF. In nucleotides, the CDR3 is TGTGCCTGGAGCGTCACTCAGGGTTGGTATGGCTACACCTTC.

The chain combines TRBV27 with TRBJ2-7; D is unclear. Per the germline V gene, CDR1 is MNHEY and CDR2 is SMNVEV (reference sequence). The V and J ends lost 3 bases and 4 bases respectively, with 13 bases between them. The CDR3 loop spans 14 amino acids. The CDR3 loop is CASSFSATTYEQYF. The CDR3 DNA reads TGTGCCAGCAGTTTCTCGGCTACGACTTACGAGCAGTACTTC.

This chain links TRBV7-7 with TRBJ2-1; 13 bases match TRBD2. After removal of 5 bases from V and 4 bases from J, the junction contained 8 bases not matched to a gene. CDR3 length: 17 amino acids. The V gene's germline CDR1 is SSHAT and CDR2 FNYEAQ (reference sequence). In DNA, the CDR3 is TGTGCCAGCAGCCCGTGGACTAGCGGGAGCTGGTACAATGAGCAGTTCTTC. It is translated as CASSPWTSGSWYNEQFF.

The chain recombines TRBV30 with TRBJ2-2; TRBD2 matches 10 bases. CDR3 length: 16 residues. V lost 3 bases to trimming and J lost 1 base; unmatched junction nucleotides: 5. Germline V gene data show CDR1 as GTSNPN and CDR2 as SVGIG (reference sequence). As DNA, the CDR3 is TGTGCCTGGAGGGGGCTAGCGGGAGAGAACACCGGGGAGCTGTTTTTT. It specifies CAWRGLAGENTGELFF. The full variable domain, its missing parts supplied by reference TRBV30 and TRBJ2-2, is SQTIHQWPATLVQPVGSPLSLECTVEGTSNPNLYWYRQAAGRGLQLLFYSVGIGQISSEVPQNLSASRPQDRQFILSSKKLLLSDSGFYLCAWRGLAGENTGELFFGEGSRLTVL.

The gene calls are TRBV19 and TRBJ1-3; 7 positions match TRBD1. Germline V gives CDR1 LNHDA, CDR2 SQIVND (reference sequence). The V gene end was trimmed by 4 bases and the J gene end by 5 bases; junction bases not matched to a gene: 5. The CDR3 covers 14 residues. The CDR3 spells CASSTRDRRNTIYF. The CDR3 nucleotides are TGTGCCAGTAGTACTCGGGACAGAAGAAACACCATATATTTT.

V and J are TRBV29-1 and TRBJ1-1; 10 bases agree with TRBD1. The CDR3 contains 13 residues. Per germline, CDR1 SQVTM and CDR2 ANQGSEA. J was trimmed by 3 bases and V by 7 bases; bases with no gene match: 5. The CDR3 DNA is TGCAGCGCCCGGACAGGGGGAGACACTGAAGCTTTCTTT. It yields the protein CSARTGGDTEAFF.

This clone was seen only once. V usage is TRBV7-2 and J usage is TRBJ2-5; D is uncertain. The length of the CDR3 is 13 residues. Germline V lookup: CDR1 SGHTA, CDR2 FQGNSA. V gave up 6 bases and J gave up 4 bases, with 12 bases separating them. This CDR3 is CASSWALGETQYF. DNA of the CDR3: TGTGCCAGCAGTTGGGCATTAGGAGAGACCCAGTACTTC.

This clone occurred many times. The gene calls are TRBV5-1 and TRBJ2-2, with 12 bases identical to TRBD2. CDR3 size: 17 residues. J was trimmed by 5 bases and V by 4 bases; bases with no gene match: 9. CDR1 SGHRS and CDR2 YFSETQ come from the germline V gene. The CDR3 spells CASSPNLAGGHTGELFF. The DNA of the CDR3 is TGCGCCAGCAGCCCGAACCTAGCGGGGGGGCATACCGGGGAGCTGTTTTTT.

V and J are TRBV5-1 and TRBJ1-2; 7 bases align to TRBD1. Germline-derived CDR1 and CDR2 are SGHRS and YFSETQ. Trimming took 2 bases from V and 4 from J; bases not matched to a gene: 5. The CDR3 contains 14 residues. The chain's CDR3 is CASSFRQGLYGYTF. CDR3 coding DNA: TGCGCCAGCAGCTTTCGACAGGGCCTCTATGGCTACACCTTC.

V usage is TRBV10-2 and J usage is TRBJ2-3; the D is unclear. The ends were cut back, 6 bases at V and 6 bases at J, with 13 bases in the middle. There are 13 residues in the CDR3. CDR1 is WSHSY, CDR2 SAAADI, per germline. CDR3 coding DNA: TGCGCCAGCAGCCCCATTCGTGGCGATACGCAGTATTTT. Its translation is CASSPIRGDTQYF.

The chain joins TRBV7-2 to TRBJ2-7; D gene ambiguous. In germline, CDR1 is SGHTA, CDR2 FQGNSA. The CDR3 consists of 14 residues. Deletions cut 0 bases from V and 2 bases from J, with 8 bases between. The CDR3 nucleotides read TGTGCCAGCAGCTTAGCTTCCAGGACCTACGAGCAGTACTTC. Translation: CASSLASRTYEQYF.

The V gene is TRBV11-3, the J gene TRBJ1-1; D remains unclear. Deletions cut 4 bases from V and 3 bases from J, with 12 bases between. Germline CDR1 reads SGHNT; CDR2 reads YENEEA. This CDR3 spans 14 amino acids. The CDR3 reads CASSSGPGYTEAFF. The CDR3 DNA reads TGTGCCAGCAGCTCCGGGCCGGGATACACTGAAGCTTTCTTT.

This sequence joins TRBV18 and TRBJ2-5, with D perhaps TRBD2 (6 bases). CDR1 is KGHSH and CDR2 is LQKENI in the germline V gene. The germline V and J ends were trimmed by 5 bases and 6 bases, with 10 bases remaining between them. The CDR3 sequence is 12 residues long. CDR3 sequence (DNA): TGTGCCAGCTCAACCGGGGGACAGACCCAGTACTTC. Translating it yields CASSTGGQTQYF.

This clone has just a few counts. The chain carries TRBV28 and TRBJ2-7; a weak D match, TRBD2 (6 bases). Germline-derived CDR1 and CDR2 are MDHEN and SYDVKM. Trimming took 5 bases from V and 0 from J, leaving 14 bases between them. The CDR3 is 15 amino acids. CDR3 in DNA: TGTGCCAGCAGTACGGGACTCAGGCCCTCCTACGAGCAGTACTTC. It is translated as CASSTGLRPSYEQYF.

V gene TRBV5-4 combines with J gene TRBJ1-2; D uncertain. This CDR3 has 15 residues. Germline V CDR1 and CDR2: SGHNT, YYREEE (reference sequence). The V gene lost 4 bases and the J gene lost 3 bases, with 16 bases spanning the gap. CDR3 coding DNA: TGTGCCAGCAGCCCCTCGGGGATTGTGGACTATGGCTACACCTTC. Its translation: CASSPSGIVDYGYTF.

There are a few counts of this clone. Additional DNA sequences in this sample encode the identical CDR3. The V gene is TRBV5-1, the J gene TRBJ2-3, with 8 bases that match TRBD1. This CDR3 contains 15 residues. The junction had 10 bases not matched to a gene; V was cut back by 4 bases and J by 6 bases. Germline V gives CDR1 SGHRS, CDR2 YFSETQ. CDR3 amino acids: CASSLAAGGIDTQYF. Here the CDR3 DNA reads TGCGCCAGCAGCCTGGCGGCAGGGGGCATTGATACGCAGTATTTT.

The chain links TRBV5-1 to TRBJ2-1; no clear D. Looked up from germline, CDR1 is SGHRS and CDR2 is YFSETQ. V was clipped by 0 bases and J by 5 bases, with 12 bases between them. The CDR3 length is 15 residues. CDR3 region: CASSLVLEPNNEQFF. The CDR3, as DNA: TGCGCCAGCAGCTTGGTCCTAGAACCCAACAATGAGCAGTTCTTC.

In its sample, this clone was seen once. This sequence joins TRBV6-5 and TRBJ1-3; D may be TRBD1 (6 bases). Germline CDR1 and CDR2: MNHEY and SVGAGI. V was shortened by 0 bases and J by 0 bases, with 9 bases between the two germline ends. The CDR3 runs to 16 residues. CDR3 DNA: TGTGCCAGCAGTTACTCGGGGGGGCACTCTGGAAACACCATATATTTT. It specifies CASSYSGGHSGNTIYF.

The rearrangement links TRBV6-6 to TRBJ2-1; 9 positions agree with TRBD1. The CDR3 covers 14 residues. The germline V gene has CDR1 MNHNY and CDR2 SVGAGI (reference sequence). V gave up 6 bases and J gave up 6 bases; unmatched junction bases: 6. Written as DNA, the CDR3 is TGTGCCAGCAGCCCAGGGACAGGGTTCAATGAGCAGTTCTTC. This translates into CASSPGTGFNEQFF.

The chain uses TRBV6-6 and TRBJ1-1; 8 bases line up with TRBD1. The germline V gene encodes CDR1 MNHNY and CDR2 SVGAGI (reference sequence). The CDR3 covers 16 residues. V lost 2 bases, J lost 0 bases, and 5 bases stayed unmatched. The CDR3 region has the DNA TGTGCCAGCAGTTACAGGGCAGGGGGCCTGAACACTGAAGCTTTCTTT. It is translated as CASSYRAGGLNTEAFF.

In its sample, this clone was seen once. At one boundary the junction diverges from the germline segment, which might be a read error. The J gene is TRBJ1-6, the V gene TRBV28; 7 nucleotides agree with TRBD1. CDR3 length equals 17 residues. CDR1 and CDR2 (germline): MDHEN, SYDVKM. Written as DNA, the CDR3 is TGTGCCAGCAGTATCACAGGGGTCCCCTCCTCTAATTCACCCCTCCACTTT. Its protein product is CASSITGVPSSNSPLHF.

In DNA form, the CDR3 reads TGTGCCAGCTCAGACGGGGCGGGAGCTGGAAACACCATATATTTT. Amino acids: CASSDGAGAGNTIYF. The chain has TRBV18 and TRBJ1-3; maybe TRBD1 (5 bases). The CDR3 extends over 15 amino acids. Trimming pared 5 bases from V and 2 bases from J, leaving 13 bases between. Germline CDR1 KGHSH, CDR2 LQKENI.

This clone was counted once. The rearrangement joins TRBV19 to TRBJ1-5; no definite D call. Trimming removed 6 bases from V and 0 bases from J, with 12 bases in between. This CDR3 region has 15 residues. Germline lookup yields CDR1 LNHDA and CDR2 SQIVND (reference sequence). DNA for the CDR3: TGTGCCAGTAGAACCCTTGGGCGTAGCAATCAGCCCCAGCATTTT. Amino acid sequence: CASRTLGRSNQPQHF. The entire variable domain, with the rest obtained from reference TRBV19 and TRBJ1-5, is as follows: DGGITQSPKYLFRKEGQNVTLSCEQNLNHDAMYWYRQDPGQGLRLIYYSQIVNDFQKGDIAEGYSVSREKKESFPLTVTSAQKNPTAFYLCASRTLGRSNQPQHFGDGTRLSIL.